This TCR beta chain was retrieved from a study of T cells in localized non-small cell lung cancer. Regarding the study as a whole: Sequencing involved a lone tumor region, leaving heterogeneity possible. For the top 100 tumor clones, a median roughly 53 also appeared in adjacent lung.

CDR1 SGHNT and CDR2 YENEEA come from the germline V gene. The CDR3 runs to 14 residues. J lost 3 bases, V lost 5 bases, and 3 bases had no gene match. This clone is medium-sized by share. Antigen specificity is unknown. Data came from immunoSEQ multiplex PCR; TCRdb stores just in-frame clones and leaves some out. The table lists about 1,300 clones, over 20% of them singletons. The sequences come from normal lung tissue next to the tumor, collected before any cancer treatment. This receptor was obtained from a woman aged 35-75 years with stage II lung adenocarcinoma. The chain links TRBV11-3 to TRBJ2-7, with 11 bases that match TRBD2. The CDR3 loop reads CASSPTSGSYEQYF. CDR3 coding DNA: TGTGCCAGCAGCCCAACTAGCGGGAGCTACGAGCAGTACTTC.